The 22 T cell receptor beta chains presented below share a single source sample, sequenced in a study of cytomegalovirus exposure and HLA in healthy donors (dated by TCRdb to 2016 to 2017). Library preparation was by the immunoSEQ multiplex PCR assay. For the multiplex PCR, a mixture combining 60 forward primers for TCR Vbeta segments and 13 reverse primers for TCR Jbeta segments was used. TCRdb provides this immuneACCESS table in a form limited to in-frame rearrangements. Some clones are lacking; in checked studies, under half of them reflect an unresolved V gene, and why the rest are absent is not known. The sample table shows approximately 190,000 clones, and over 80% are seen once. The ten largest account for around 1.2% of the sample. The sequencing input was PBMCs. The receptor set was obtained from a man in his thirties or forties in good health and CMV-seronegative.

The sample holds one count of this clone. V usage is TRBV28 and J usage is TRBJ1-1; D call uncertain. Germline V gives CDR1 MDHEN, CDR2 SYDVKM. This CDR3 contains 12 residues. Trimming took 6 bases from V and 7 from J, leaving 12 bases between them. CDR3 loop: CASRVAAHEAFF. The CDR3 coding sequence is TGTGCCAGCAGAGTCGCGGCACATGAAGCTTTCTTT.

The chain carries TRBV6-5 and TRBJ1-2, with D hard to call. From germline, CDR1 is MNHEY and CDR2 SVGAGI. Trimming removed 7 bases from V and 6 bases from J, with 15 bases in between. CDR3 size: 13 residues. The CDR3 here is CASKRGTSDGYTF. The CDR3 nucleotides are TGTGCCAGCAAGCGGGGAACTAGCGATGGCTACACCTTC.

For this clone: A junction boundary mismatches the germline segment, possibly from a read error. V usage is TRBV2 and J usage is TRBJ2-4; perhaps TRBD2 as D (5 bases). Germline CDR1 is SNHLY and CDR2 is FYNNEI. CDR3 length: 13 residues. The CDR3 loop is CASSPTHGRGIGF. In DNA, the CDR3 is TGTGCCAGCAGTCCTACCCACGGACGAGGGATTGGTTTC.

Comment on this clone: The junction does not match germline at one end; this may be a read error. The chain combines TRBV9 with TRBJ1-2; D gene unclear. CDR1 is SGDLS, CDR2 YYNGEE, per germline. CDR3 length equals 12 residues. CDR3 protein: CASSPTDYGYTF. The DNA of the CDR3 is TGTGCCAGCAGCCCGACCGACTACGGCTACACCTTC.

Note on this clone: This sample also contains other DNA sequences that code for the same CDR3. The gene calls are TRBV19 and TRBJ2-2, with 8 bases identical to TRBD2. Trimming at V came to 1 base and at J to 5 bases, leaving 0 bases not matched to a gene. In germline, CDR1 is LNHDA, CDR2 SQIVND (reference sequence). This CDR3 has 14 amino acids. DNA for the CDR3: TGTGCCAGTAGTATAGCGGGAGGGACCGGGGAGCTGTTTTTT. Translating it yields CASSIAGGTGELFF.

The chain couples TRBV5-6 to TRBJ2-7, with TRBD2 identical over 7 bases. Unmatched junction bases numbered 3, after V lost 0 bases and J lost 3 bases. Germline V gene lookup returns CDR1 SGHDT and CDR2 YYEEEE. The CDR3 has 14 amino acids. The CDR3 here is CASSLAGGYYEQYF. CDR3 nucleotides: TGTGCCAGCAGCTTGGCGGGGGGATACTACGAGCAGTACTTC.

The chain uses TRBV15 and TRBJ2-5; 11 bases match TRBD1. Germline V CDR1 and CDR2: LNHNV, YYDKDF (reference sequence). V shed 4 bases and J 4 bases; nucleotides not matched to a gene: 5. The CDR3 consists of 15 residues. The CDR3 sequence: CATSIRDRGTETQYF. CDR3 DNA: TGTGCCACCAGCATACGGGACAGGGGGACAGAGACCCAGTACTTC.

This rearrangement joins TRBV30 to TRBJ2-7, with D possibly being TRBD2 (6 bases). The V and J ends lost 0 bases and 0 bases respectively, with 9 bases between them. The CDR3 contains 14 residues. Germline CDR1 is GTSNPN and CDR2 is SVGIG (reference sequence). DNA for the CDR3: TGTGCCTGGAGTGTAGCGGGTAGCTCCTACGAGCAGTACTTC. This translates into CAWSVAGSSYEQYF.

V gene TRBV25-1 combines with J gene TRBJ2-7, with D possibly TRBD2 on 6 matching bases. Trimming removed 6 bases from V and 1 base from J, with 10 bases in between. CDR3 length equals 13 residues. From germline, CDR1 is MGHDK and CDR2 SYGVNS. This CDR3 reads CASSARGSYEQYF. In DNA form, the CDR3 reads TGTGCCAGCAGCGCCCGGGGGTCCTACGAGCAGTACTTC.

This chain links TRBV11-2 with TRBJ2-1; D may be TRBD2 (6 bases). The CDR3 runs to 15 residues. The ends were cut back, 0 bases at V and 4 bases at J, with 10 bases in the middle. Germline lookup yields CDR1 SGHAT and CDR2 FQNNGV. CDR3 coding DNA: TGTGCCAGCAGCTTAGAACTAGCCATGTACAATGAGCAGTTCTTC. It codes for CASSLELAMYNEQFF.

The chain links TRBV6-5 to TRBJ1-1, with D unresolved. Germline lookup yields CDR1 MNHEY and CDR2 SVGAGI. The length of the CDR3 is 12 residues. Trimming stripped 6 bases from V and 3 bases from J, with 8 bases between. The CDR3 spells CASRDTHTEAFF. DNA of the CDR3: TGTGCCAGCAGAGACACGCACACTGAAGCTTTCTTT.

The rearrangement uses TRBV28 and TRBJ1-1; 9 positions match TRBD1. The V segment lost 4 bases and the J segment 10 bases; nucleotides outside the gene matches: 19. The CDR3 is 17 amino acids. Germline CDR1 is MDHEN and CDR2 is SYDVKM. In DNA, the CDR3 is TGTGCCAGCAGTTCCCAGCTATTGACAGGGGGGACTGCTAGAGCTTTCTTT. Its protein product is CASSSQLLTGGTARAFF.

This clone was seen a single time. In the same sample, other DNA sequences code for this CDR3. The CDR3 sequence is CASSPRGETQYF. In DNA, the CDR3 is TGTGCCAGCTCACCCCGGGGAGAGACCCAGTACTTC. The chain is built from TRBV18 and TRBJ2-5; TRBD2 might be the D (5 bases). V was trimmed by 3 bases and J by 4 bases, leaving 6 bases between them. The CDR3 runs 12 residues. CDR1 is KGHSH, CDR2 LQKENI, per germline.

Written as DNA, the CDR3 is TGCAGCGTAGGACAGGGAGCGTATGAAAAACTGTTTTTT. Translating it yields CSVGQGAYEKLFF. V usage is TRBV29-1 and J usage is TRBJ1-4; 8 bases align to TRBD1. Germline V gives CDR1 SQVTM, CDR2 ANQGSEA. There are 13 residues in the CDR3. J lost 6 bases, V lost 6 bases, and 6 bases had no gene match.

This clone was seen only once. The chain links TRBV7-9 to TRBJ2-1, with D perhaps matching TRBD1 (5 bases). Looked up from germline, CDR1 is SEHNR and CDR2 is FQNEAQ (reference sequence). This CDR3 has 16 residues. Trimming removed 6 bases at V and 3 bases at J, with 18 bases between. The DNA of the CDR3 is TGTGCCAGCAGTAAAAAAACAGGCGTGCTCTACAATGAGCAGTTCTTC. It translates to CASSKKTGVLYNEQFF. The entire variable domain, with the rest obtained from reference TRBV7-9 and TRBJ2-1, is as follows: DTGVSQNPRHKITKRGQNVTFRCDPISEHNRLYWYRQTLGQGPEFLTYFQNEAQLEKSRLLSDRFSAERPKGSFSTLEIQRTEQGDSAMYLCASSKKTGVLYNEQFFGPGTRLTVL.

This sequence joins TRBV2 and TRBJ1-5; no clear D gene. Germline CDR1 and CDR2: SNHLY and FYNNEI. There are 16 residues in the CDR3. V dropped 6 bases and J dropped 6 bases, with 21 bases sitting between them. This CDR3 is CASSAVVWPSGQPQHF. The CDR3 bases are TGTGCCAGCAGCGCTGTCGTGTGGCCCAGCGGTCAGCCCCAGCATTTT.

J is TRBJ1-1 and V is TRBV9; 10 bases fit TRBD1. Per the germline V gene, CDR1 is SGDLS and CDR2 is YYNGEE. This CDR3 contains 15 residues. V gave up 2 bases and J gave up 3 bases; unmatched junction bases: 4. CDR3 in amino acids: CASSVGTGDYTEAFF. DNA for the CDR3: TGTGCCAGCAGCGTGGGGACAGGGGATTACACTGAAGCTTTCTTT.

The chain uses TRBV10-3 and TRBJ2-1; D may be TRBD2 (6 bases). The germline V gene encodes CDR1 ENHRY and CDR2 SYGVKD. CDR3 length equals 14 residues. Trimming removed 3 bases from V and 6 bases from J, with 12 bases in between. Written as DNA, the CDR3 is TGTGCCATCAGTGAAGCCCTGGGGGGCAATGAGCAGTTCTTC. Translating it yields CAISEALGGNEQFF.

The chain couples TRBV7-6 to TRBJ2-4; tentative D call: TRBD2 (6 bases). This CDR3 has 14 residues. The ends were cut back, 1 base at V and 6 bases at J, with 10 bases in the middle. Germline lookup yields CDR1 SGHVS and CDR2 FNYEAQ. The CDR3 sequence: CASSLVAGGNIQYF. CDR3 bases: TGTGCCAGCAGCTTAGTCGCCGGGGGAAACATTCAGTACTTC.

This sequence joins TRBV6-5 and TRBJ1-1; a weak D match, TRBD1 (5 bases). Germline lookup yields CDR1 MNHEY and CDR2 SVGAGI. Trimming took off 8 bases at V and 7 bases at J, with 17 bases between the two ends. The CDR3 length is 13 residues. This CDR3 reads CASPKVGQYEAFF. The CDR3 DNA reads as TGTGCCAGCCCTAAGGTGGGGCAGTATGAAGCTTTCTTT.

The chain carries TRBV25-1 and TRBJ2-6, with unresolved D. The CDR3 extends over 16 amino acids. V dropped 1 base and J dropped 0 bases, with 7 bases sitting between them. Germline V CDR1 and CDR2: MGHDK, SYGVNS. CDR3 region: CASSELSSSGANVLTF. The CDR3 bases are TGTGCCAGCAGTGAATTGTCCAGCTCTGGGGCCAACGTCCTGACTTTC.

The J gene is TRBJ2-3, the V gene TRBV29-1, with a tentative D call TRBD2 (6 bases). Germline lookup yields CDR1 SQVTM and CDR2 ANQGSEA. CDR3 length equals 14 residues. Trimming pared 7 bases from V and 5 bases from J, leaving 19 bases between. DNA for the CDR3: TGCAGCGCTTCAGAGGGAGTGGGAGGAGATACGCAGTATTTT. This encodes CSASEGVGGDTQYF.